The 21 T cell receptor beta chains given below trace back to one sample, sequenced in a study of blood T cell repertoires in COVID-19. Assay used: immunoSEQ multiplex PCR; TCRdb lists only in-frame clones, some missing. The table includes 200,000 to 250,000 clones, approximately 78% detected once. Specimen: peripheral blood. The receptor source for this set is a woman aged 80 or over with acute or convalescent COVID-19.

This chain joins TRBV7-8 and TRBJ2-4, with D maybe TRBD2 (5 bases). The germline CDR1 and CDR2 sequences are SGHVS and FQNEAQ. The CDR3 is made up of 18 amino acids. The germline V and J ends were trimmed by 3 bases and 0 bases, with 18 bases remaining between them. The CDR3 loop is CASSFPDGLHTAKNIQYF. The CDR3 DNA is TGTGCCAGCAGCTTTCCCGACGGACTCCACACAGCCAAAAACATTCAGTACTTC.

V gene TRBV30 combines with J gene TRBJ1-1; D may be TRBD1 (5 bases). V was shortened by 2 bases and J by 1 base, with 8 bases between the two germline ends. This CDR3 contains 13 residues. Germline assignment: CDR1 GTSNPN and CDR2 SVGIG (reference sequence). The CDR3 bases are TGTGCCTGGAGTTCGGGGGGGAACACTGAAGCTTTCTTT. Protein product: CAWSSGGNTEAFF.

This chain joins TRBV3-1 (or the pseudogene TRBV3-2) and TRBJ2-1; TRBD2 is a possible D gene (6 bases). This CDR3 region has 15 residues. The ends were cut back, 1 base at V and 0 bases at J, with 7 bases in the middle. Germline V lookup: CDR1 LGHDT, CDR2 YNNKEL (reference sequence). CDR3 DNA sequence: TGTGCCAGCAGCCAAGGCGGGGTCTCCTACAATGAGCAGTTCTTC. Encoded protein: CASSQGGVSYNEQFF.

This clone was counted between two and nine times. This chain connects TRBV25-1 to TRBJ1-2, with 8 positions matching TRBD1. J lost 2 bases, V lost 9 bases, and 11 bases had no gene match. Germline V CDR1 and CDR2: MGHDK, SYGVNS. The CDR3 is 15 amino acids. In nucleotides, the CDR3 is TGTGCCAGTTTTATCTCAGGGGGCGCGAACTATGGCTACACCTTC. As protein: CASFISGGANYGYTF.

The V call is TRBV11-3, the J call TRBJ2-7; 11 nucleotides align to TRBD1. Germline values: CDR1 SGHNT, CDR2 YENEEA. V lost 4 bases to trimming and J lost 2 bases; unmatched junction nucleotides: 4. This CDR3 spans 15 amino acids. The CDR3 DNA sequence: TGTGCCAGCAGCTCCCCGGGACAGGGGGCCTACGAGCAGTACTTC. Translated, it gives CASSSPGQGAYEQYF.

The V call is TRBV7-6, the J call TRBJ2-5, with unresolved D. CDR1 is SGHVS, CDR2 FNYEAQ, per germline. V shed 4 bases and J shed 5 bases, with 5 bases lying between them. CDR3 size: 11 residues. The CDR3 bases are TGTGCCAGCAGCTCCTCGGAGACCCAGTACTTC. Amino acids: CASSSSETQYF.

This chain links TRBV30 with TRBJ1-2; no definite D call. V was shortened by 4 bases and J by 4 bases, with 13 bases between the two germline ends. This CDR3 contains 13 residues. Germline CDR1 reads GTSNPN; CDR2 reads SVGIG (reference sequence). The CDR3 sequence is CAWNLERIYGYTF. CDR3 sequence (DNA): TGTGCCTGGAATCTGGAGAGAATCTATGGCTACACCTTC.

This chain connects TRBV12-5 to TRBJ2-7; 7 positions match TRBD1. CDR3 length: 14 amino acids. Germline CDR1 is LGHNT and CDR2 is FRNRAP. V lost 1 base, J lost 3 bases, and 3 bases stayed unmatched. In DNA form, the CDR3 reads TGTGCTAGTGGTTTGGCCCAGGGGGACTACGAGCAGTACTTC. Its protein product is CASGLAQGDYEQYF. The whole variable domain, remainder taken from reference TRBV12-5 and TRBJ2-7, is DARVTQTPRHKVTEMGQEVTMRCQPILGHNTVFWYRQTMMQGLELLAYFRNRAPLDDSGMPKDRFSAEMPDATLATLKIQPSEPRDSAVYFCASGLAQGDYEQYFGPGTRLTVT.

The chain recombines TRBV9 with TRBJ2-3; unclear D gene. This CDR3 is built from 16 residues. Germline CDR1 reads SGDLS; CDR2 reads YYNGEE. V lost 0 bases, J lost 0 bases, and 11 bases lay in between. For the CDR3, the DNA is TGTGCCAGCAGCGTAGGTGCCCAGTCTAGCACAGATACGCAGTATTTT. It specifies CASSVGAQSSTDTQYF.

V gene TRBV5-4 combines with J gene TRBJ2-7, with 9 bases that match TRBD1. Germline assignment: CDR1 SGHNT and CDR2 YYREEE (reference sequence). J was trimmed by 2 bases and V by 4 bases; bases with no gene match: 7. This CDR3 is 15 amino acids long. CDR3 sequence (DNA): TGTGCCAGCAGCCCCGGGACAGGGCGGACCTACGAGCAGTACTTC. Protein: CASSPGTGRTYEQYF.

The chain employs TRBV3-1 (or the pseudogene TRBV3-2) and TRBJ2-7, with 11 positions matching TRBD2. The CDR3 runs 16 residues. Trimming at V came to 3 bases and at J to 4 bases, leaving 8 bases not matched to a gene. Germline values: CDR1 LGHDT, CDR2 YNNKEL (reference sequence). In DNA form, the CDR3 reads TGTGCCAGCAGCCAGGCCAGACTAGCGGGAACTTACGAGCAGTACTTC. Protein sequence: CASSQARLAGTYEQYF.

CDR3 coding DNA: TGTGCCAGCAGCCGACAGGGTACTGAAGCTTTCTTT. Its protein is CASSRQGTEAFF. The V call is TRBV3-1 (or the pseudogene TRBV3-2), the J call TRBJ1-1; 7 bases line up with TRBD1. This CDR3 has 12 residues. Germline assignment: CDR1 LGHDT and CDR2 YNNKEL (reference sequence). With V trimmed by 4 bases and J by 5 bases, 1 base remained unmatched.

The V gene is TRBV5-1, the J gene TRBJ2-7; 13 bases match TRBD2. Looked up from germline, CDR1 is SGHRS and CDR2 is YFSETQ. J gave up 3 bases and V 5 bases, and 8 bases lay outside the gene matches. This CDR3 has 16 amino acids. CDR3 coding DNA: TGCGCCAGCAGTCCCGGGACTAGCGGGGACCACTACGAGCAGTACTTC. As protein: CASSPGTSGDHYEQYF.

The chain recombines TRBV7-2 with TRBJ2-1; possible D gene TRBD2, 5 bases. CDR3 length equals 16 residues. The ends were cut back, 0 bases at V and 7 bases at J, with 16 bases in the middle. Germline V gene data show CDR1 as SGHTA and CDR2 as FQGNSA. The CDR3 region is CASSLATASRRNEQFF. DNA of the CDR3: TGTGCCAGCAGCTTAGCAACGGCTAGCCGTCGGAATGAGCAGTTCTTC.

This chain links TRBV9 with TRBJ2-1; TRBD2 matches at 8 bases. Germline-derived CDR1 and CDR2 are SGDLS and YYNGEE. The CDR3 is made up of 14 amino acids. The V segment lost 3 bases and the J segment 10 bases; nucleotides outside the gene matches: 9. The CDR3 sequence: CASSELAEFREQFF. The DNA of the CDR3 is TGTGCCAGCAGCGAACTAGCGGAGTTCAGAGAGCAGTTCTTC.

CDR3 sequence (DNA): TGTGCCAGCAGGGGACTAGCGGGGGAGACCCAGTACTTC. It yields the protein CASRGLAGETQYF. V is TRBV7-2 and J is TRBJ2-5; TRBD2 matches at 13 bases. Germline values: CDR1 SGHTA, CDR2 FQGNSA. CDR3 length equals 13 residues. The V gene end was trimmed by 6 bases and the J gene end by 5 bases; junction bases not matched to a gene: 0.

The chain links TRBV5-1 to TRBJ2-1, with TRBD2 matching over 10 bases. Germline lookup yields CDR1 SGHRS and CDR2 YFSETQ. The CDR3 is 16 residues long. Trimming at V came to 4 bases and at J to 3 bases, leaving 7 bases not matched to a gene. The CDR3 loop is CASSIVGTSDYNEQFF. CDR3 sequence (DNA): TGCGCCAGCAGCATAGTCGGGACTAGCGACTACAATGAGCAGTTCTTC.

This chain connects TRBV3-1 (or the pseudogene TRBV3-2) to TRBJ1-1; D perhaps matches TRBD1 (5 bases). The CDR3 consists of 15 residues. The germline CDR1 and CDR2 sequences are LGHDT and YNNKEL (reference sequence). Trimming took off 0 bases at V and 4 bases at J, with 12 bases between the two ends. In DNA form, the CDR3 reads TGTGCCAGCAGCCAAGACTTGGCAGGGTCCACTGAAGCTTTCTTT. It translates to CASSQDLAGSTEAFF.

This CDR3 is CASSLQGGIYNEQFF. The CDR3 nucleotides read TGTGCCAGCAGTCTACAGGGCGGTATCTACAATGAGCAGTTCTTC. The rearrangement uses TRBV6-2 or TRBV6-3 and TRBJ2-1, with D possibly matching TRBD1 (6 bases). CDR3 length equals 15 residues. Trimming took 5 bases from V and 3 from J, leaving 14 bases between them. Germline CDR1 and CDR2: MNHEY and SVGEGT.

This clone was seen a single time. The CDR3 region has the DNA TGTGCCAGCAGCCTAGCGGGAGGCCACACAGATACGCAGTATTTT. This codes for CASSLAGGHTDTQYF. The V call is TRBV9, the J call TRBJ2-3; 11 bases agree with TRBD2. The germline V gene encodes CDR1 SGDLS and CDR2 YYNGEE. The trim removed 4 bases at V and 2 bases at J, leaving 3 bases unmatched. This CDR3 spans 15 amino acids.

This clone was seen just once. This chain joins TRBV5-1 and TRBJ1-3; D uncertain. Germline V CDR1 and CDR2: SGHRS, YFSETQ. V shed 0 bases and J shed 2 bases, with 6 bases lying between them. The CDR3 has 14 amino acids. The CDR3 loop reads CASSLGQTGNTIYF. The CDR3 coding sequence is TGCGCCAGCAGCTTGGGGCAAACTGGAAACACCATATATTTT.